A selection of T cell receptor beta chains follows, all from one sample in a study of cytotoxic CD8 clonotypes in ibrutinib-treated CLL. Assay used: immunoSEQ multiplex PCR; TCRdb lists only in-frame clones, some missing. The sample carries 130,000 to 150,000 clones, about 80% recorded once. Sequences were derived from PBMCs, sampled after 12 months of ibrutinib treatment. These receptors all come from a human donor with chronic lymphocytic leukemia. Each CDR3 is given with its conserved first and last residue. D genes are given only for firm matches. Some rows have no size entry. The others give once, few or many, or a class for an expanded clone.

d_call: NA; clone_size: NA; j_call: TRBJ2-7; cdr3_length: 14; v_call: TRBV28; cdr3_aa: CASSLPWDTYEQYF; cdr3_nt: TGTGCCAGCAGTTTACCTTGGGATACCTACGAGCAGTACTTC
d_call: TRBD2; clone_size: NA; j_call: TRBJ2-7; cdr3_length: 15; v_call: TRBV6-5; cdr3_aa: CASRPVAGSSYEQYF; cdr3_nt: TGTGCCAGCAGACCAGTAGCGGGATCGTCCTACGAGCAGTACTTC
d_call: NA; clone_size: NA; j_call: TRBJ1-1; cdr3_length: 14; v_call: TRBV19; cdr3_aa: CASSMAFLNTEAFF; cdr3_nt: TGTGCCAGTAGTATGGCGTTCCTGAACACTGAAGCTTTCTTT
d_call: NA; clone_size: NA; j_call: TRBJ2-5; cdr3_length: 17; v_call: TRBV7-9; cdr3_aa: CASSLEVLARYQETQYF; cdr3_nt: TGTGCCAGCAGCTTAGAAGTCCTAGCTAGGTACCAAGAGACCCAGTACTTC
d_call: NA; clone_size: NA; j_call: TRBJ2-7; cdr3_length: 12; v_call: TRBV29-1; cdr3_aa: CSVEIPYYEQYF; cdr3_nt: TGCAGCGTTGAGATCCCTTACTACGAGCAGTACTTC
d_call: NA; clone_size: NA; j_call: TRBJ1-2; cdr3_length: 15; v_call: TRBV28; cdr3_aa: CASSSPPTGLEGYTF; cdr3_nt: TGTGCCAGCAGTTCCCCCCCAACAGGGCTGGAGGGCTACACCTTC
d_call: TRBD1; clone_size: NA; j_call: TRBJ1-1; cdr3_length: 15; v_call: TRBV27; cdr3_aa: CASSPYRGQGTEAFF; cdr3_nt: TGTGCCAGCAGCCCTTACAGGGGACAAGGGACTGAAGCTTTCTTT
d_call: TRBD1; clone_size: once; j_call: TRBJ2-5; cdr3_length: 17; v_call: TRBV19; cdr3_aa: CASSIARQGVYQETQYF; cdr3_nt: TGTGCCAGTAGTATAGCCCGACAGGGGGTCTACCAAGAGACCCAGTACTTC
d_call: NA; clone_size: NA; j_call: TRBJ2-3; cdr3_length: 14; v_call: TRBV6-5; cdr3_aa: CASSYEGPWDTQYF; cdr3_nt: TGTGCCAGCAGTTACGAGGGGCCCTGGGATACGCAGTATTTT
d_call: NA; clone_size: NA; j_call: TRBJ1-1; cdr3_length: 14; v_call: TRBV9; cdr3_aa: CASSPPWGVTEAFF; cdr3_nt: TGTGCCAGCAGCCCCCCCTGGGGGGTCACTGAAGCTTTCTTT
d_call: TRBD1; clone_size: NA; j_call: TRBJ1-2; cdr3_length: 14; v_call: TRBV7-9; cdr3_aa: CASSLRTGNYGYTF; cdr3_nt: TGTGCCAGCAGCCTCCGGACAGGGAACTATGGCTACACCTTC
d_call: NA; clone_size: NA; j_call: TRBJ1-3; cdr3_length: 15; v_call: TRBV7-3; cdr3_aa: CASSFVVGSGNTIYF; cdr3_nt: TGTGCCAGCAGCTTTGTGGTCGGCTCTGGAAACACCATATATTTT
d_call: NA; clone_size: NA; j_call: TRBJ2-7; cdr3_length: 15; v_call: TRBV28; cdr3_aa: CASSLFRISSYEQYF; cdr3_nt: TGTGCCAGCAGTTTATTTCGGATTAGCTCCTACGAGCAGTACTTC
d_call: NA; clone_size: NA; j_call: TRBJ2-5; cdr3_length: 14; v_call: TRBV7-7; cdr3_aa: CASSGGTGSETQYF; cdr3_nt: TGTGCCAGCAGCGGGGGTACGGGTTCAGAGACCCAGTACTTC
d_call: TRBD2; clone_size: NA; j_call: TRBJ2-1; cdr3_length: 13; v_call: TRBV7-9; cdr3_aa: CASSLASGRAVFF; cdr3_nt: TGTGCCAGCAGCTTAGCTTCCGGGAGGGCCGTGTTCTTC
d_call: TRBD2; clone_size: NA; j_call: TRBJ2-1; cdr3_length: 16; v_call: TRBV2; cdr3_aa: CASSEGLAGPYNEQFF; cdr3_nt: TGTGCCAGCAGTGAGGGCTTAGCGGGACCTTACAATGAGCAGTTCTTC
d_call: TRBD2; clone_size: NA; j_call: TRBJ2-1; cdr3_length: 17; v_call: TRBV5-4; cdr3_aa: CASSTEPGTSGTNEQFF; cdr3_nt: TGTGCCAGCAGCACGGAGCCCGGGACTAGCGGGACGAATGAGCAGTTCTTC
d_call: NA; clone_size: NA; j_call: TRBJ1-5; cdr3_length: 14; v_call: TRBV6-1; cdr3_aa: CASSGNYINQPQHF; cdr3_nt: TGTGCCAGCAGTGGGAACTACATCAATCAGCCCCAGCATTTT
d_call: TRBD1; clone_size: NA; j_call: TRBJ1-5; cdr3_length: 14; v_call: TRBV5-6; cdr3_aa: CASSLGTVNQPQHF; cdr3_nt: TGTGCCAGCAGCCTAGGGACAGTAAATCAGCCCCAGCATTTT
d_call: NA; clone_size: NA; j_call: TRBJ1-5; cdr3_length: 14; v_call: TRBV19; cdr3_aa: CASARFAVNQPQHF; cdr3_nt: TGTGCCAGTGCTCGTTTTGCTGTGAATCAGCCCCAGCATTTT
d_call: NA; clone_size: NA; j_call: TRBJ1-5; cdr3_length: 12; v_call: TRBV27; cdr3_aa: CAPQGLGQPQHF; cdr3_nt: TGTGCCCCACAGGGCCTGGGTCAGCCCCAGCATTTT
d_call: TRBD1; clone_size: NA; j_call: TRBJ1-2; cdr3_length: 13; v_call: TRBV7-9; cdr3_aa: CASRDREDYGYTF; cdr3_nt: TGTGCCAGCCGGGACAGGGAAGACTATGGCTACACCTTC
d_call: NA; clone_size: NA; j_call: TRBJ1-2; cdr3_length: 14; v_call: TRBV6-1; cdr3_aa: CASSEQVLNYGYTF; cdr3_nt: TGTGCCAGCAGTGAACAGGTCCTGAACTATGGCTACACCTTC
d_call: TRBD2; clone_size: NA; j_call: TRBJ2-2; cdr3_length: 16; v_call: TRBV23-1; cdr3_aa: CASSQATSTNTGELFF; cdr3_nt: TGCGCCAGCAGTCAAGCGACTAGCACGAACACCGGGGAGCTGTTTTTT
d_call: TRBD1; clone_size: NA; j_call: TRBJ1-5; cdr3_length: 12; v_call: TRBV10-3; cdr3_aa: CAVRQGDQPQHF; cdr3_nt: TGTGCCGTAAGACAGGGGGATCAGCCCCAGCATTTT
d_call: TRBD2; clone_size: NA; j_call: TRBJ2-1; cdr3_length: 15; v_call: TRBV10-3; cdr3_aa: CAISEGTSGYNEQFF; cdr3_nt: TGTGCCATCAGTGAGGGGACTAGCGGCTACAATGAGCAGTTCTTC
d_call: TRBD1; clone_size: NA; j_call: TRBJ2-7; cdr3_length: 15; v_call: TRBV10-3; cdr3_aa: CAISEWTGRGYEQYF; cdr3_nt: TGTGCCATCAGTGAATGGACAGGGCGAGGGTACGAGCAGTACTTC
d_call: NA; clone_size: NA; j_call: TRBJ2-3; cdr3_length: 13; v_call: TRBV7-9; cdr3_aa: CASSGLSTDTQYF; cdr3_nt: TGTGCCAGTTCAGGGTTGAGCACAGATACGCAGTATTTT
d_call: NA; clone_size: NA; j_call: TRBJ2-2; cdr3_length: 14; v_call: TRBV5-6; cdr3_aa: CASSLAGNTGELFF; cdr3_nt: TGTGCCAGCAGCTTGGCCGGAAACACCGGGGAGCTGTTTTTT
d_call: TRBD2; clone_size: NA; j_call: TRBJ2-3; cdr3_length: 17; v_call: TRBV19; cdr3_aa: CASRLAGGAYYTDTQYF; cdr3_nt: TGTGCCAGTAGACTAGCGGGAGGTGCCTATTACACAGATACGCAGTATTTT
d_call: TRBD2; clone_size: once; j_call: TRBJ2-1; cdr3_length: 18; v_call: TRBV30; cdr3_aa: CAWSLLLSLSGSYNEQFF; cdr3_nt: TGTGCCTGGAGTCTCCTCCTCTCGCTCAGCGGGAGCTACAATGAGCAGTTCTTC
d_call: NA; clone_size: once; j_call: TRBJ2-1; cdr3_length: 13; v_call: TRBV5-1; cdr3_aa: CASSWTEYNEQFF; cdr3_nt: TGCGCCAGCAGCTGGACGGAGTACAATGAGCAGTTCTTC
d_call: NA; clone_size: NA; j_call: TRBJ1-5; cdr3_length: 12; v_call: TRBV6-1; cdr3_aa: CASSEEVQPQHF; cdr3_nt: TGTGCCAGCAGTGAAGAGGTACAGCCCCAGCATTTT
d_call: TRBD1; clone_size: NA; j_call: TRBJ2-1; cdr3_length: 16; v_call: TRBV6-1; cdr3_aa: CASSAPGQAIRNEQFF; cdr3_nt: TGTGCCAGCAGTGCACCGGGACAGGCCATTAGGAATGAGCAGTTCTTC
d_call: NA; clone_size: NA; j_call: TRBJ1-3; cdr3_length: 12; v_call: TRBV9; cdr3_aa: CASSETGYTIYF; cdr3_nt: TGTGCCAGCAGCGAGACGGGTTACACCATATATTTT
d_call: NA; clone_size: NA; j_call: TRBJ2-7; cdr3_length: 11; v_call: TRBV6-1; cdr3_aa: CASKTPSLQYF; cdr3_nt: TGTGCCAGCAAAACCCCCAGTTTGCAGTACTTC
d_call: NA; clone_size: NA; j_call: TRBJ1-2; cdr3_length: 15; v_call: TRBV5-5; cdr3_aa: CASSLRVILNYGYTF; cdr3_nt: TGTGCCAGCAGCCTTCGGGTCATATTAAACTATGGCTACACCTTC
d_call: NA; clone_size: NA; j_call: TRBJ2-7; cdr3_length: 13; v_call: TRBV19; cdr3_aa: CASSIAPDYEQYF; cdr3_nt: TGTGCCAGTAGTATTGCGCCGGACTACGAGCAGTACTTC
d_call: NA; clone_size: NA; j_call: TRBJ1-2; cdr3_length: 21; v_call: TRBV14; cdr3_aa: CASSPATFFQDSLGDLYGYTF; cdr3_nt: TGTGCCAGCAGCCCGGCCACCTTTTTCCAGGACTCATTGGGTGATCTCTATGGCTACACCTTC
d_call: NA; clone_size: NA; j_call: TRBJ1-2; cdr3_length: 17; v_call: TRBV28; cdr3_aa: CASSLMQGIYTTYGYTF; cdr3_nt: TGTGCCAGCAGTTTAATGCAAGGGATTTACACTACCTATGGCTACACCTTC
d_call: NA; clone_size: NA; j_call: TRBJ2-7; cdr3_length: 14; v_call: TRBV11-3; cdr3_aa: CASSLRQDSYEQYF; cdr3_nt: TGTGCCAGCAGCTTAAGGCAGGACTCCTACGAGCAGTACTTC
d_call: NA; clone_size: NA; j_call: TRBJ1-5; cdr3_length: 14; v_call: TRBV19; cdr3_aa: CASRNGYSNQPQHF; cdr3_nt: TGTGCCAGTAGGAACGGATATAGCAATCAGCCCCAGCATTTT
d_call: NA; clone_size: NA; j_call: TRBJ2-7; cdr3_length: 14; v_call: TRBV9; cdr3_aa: CASSAGSRAYEQYF; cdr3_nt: TGTGCCAGCAGCGCGGGCAGCCGGGCCTACGAGCAGTACTTC
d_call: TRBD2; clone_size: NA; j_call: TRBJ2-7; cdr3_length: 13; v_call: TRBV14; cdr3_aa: CASSQGTRIEQYF; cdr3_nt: TGTGCCAGCAGCCAGGGGACTAGGATCGAGCAGTACTTC
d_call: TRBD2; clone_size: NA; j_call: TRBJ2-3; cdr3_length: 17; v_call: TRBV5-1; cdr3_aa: CASSLAQSSGSTDTQYF; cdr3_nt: TGCGCCAGCAGCTTGGCCCAGTCTAGCGGGAGCACAGATACGCAGTATTTT
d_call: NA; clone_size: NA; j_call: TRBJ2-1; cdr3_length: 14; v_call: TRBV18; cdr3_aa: CASSPSDSYNEQFF; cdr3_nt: TGTGCCAGCTCACCATCGGATTCCTACAATGAGCAGTTCTTC
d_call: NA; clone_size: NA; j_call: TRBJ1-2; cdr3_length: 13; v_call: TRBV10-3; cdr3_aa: CAISETGNYGYTF; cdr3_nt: TGTGCCATCAGTGAAACAGGAAACTATGGCTACACCTTC
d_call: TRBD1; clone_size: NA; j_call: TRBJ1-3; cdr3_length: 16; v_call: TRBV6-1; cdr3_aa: CASSEARGHSGNTIYF; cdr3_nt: TGTGCCAGCAGTGAAGCGAGGGGGCACTCTGGAAACACCATATATTTT
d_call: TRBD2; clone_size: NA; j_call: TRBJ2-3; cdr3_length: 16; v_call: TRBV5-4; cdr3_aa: CASSLISGRATDTQYF; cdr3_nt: TGTGCCAGCAGCTTGATCAGCGGGAGGGCCACAGATACGCAGTATTTT
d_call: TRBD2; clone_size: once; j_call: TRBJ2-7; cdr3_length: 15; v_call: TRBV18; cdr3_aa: CASSPRLAGTYEQYF; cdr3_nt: TGTGCCAGCTCTCCAAGACTAGCGGGCACCTACGAGCAGTACTTC
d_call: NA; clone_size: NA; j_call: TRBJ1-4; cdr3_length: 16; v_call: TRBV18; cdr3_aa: CASSPRRMGVNEKLFF; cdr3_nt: TGTGCCAGCTCACCACGTCGTATGGGGGTTAATGAAAAACTGTTTTTT
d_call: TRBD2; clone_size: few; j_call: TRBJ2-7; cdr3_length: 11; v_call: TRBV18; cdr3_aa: CASSSGGEQYF; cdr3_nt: TGTGCCAGCTCCTCGGGGGGCGAGCAGTACTTC
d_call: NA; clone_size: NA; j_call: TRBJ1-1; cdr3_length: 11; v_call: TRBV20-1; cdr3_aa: CSAKRGEDAFF; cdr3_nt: TGCAGTGCCAAGAGGGGGGAGGATGCTTTCTTT
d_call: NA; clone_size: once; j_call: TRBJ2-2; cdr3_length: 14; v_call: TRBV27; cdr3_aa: CASKPRGSTGELFF; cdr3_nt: TGTGCCAGCAAACCCCGGGGGAGCACCGGGGAGCTGTTTTTT
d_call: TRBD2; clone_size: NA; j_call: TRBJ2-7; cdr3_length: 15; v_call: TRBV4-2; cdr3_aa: CASSRELAGAYEQYF; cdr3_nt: TGTGCCAGCAGCCGGGAACTAGCGGGTGCCTACGAGCAGTACTTC
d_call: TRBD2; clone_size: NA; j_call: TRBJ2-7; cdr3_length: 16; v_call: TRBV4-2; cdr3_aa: CASSQVQGTSNYEQYF; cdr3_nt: TGTGCCAGCAGCCAAGTCCAAGGGACTAGCAACTACGAGCAGTACTTC